These 16 T cell receptor beta chains came from one sample sequenced in a study of OX40 agonist ivuxolimab in advanced cancers. Only in-frame clones appear in the TCRdb table, and some are missing; sequencing was by immunoSEQ multiplex PCR. This sample has tens of thousands of clones; roughly 83% occur once, and the top ten carry approximately 0.85%. Material: CD4+ or CD8+ T cells sorted from blood, obtained in a trial of the OX40 agonist ivuxolimab. These receptor sequences come from an adult with an advanced solid tumor such as melanoma, head and neck, liver or kidney cancer.

The chain joins TRBV4-3 to TRBJ1-2; TRBD1 is a possible D gene (6 bases). The CDR3 runs to 15 residues. CDR1 is LGHNA and CDR2 is YSLEER in the germline V gene. The ends were cut back, 0 bases at V and 0 bases at J, with 8 bases in the middle. In DNA, the CDR3 is TGCGCCAGCAGCCAAGAAGACAGGTCTAACTATGGCTACACCTTC. Its protein is CASSQEDRSNYGYTF.

The chain uses TRBV4-3 and TRBJ2-7; no firm D call. This CDR3 spans 13 amino acids. CDR1 and CDR2 from the germline V gene are LGHNA and YSLEER. The V gene lost 1 base and the J gene lost 0 bases, with 4 bases spanning the gap. The CDR3 DNA is TGCGCCAGCAGCCAAGCTTCCTCCTACGAGCAGTACTTC. Protein sequence: CASSQASSYEQYF.

This rearrangement joins TRBV11-2 to TRBJ1-1, with 8 bases lining up with TRBD1. The length of the CDR3 is 15 residues. Germline-derived CDR1 and CDR2 are SGHAT and FQNNGV. V trimming: 5 bases; J trimming: 6 bases; junction bases outside the gene matches: 11. CDR3 region: CASSPPGRGQAEAFF. Here the CDR3 DNA reads TGTGCCAGCAGCCCCCCGGGCAGGGGGCAAGCTGAAGCTTTCTTT.

The rearrangement links TRBV7-2 to TRBJ2-3, with D perhaps matching TRBD2 (6 bases). The CDR3 is 16 residues long. The germline CDR1 and CDR2 sequences are SGHTA and FQGNSA. The germline V and J ends were trimmed by 4 bases and 1 base, with 15 bases remaining between them. CDR3 nucleotides: TGTGCCAGCAGCTACATTCGGGCGGGGCGCACAGATACGCAGTATTTT. It codes for CASSYIRAGRTDTQYF. Complete variable domain (other parts from reference TRBV7-2 and TRBJ2-3): GAGVSQSPSNKVTEKGKDVELRCDPISGHTALYWYRQSLGQGLEFLIYFQGNSAPDKSGLPSDRFSAERTGGSVSTLTIQRTQQEDSAVYLCASSYIRAGRTDTQYFGPGTRLTVL.

This rearrangement joins TRBV6-5 to TRBJ2-1; 11 bases are a match to TRBD2. Germline CDR1 reads MNHEY; CDR2 reads SVGAGI. CDR3 length: 16 amino acids. After removal of 0 bases from V and 6 bases from J, the junction contained 4 bases not matched to a gene. The CDR3 DNA is TGTGCCAGCAGTTACTCGACTAGCGGGGACAGCAATGAGCAGTTCTTC. It codes for CASSYSTSGDSNEQFF.

V and J are TRBV10-3 and TRBJ2-3, with TRBD1 identical over 7 bases. The V gene end was trimmed by 2 bases and the J gene end by 0 bases; junction bases not matched to a gene: 5. CDR1 is ENHRY, CDR2 SYGVKD, per germline. CDR3 size: 16 residues. Here the CDR3 DNA reads TGTGCCATCAGTGAGGGGGACAGATTTAGCACAGATACGCAGTATTTT. Residues: CAISEGDRFSTDTQYF.

This chain joins TRBV29-1 and TRBJ1-3; 9 bases line up with TRBD1. The trim removed 6 bases at V and 2 bases at J, leaving 2 bases unmatched. This CDR3 has 13 amino acids. Germline-derived CDR1 and CDR2 are SQVTM and ANQGSEA. Here the CDR3 reads CSVRTGAGNTIYF. CDR3 coding DNA: TGCAGCGTGAGGACAGGGGCTGGAAACACCATATATTTT.

V and J are TRBV18 and TRBJ1-4; the D is unclear. Per the germline V gene, CDR1 is KGHSH and CDR2 is LQKENI. This CDR3 has 14 residues. With 3 bases removed from V and 5 bases from J, the gap between germline ends came to 10 bases. In DNA form, the CDR3 reads TGTGCCAGCTCACCGGTGGAGGAGAATGAAAAACTGTTTTTT. Translated, it gives CASSPVEENEKLFF.

This chain joins TRBV6-5 and TRBJ2-7; a weak D match, TRBD2 (7 bases). This CDR3 region has 13 residues. The V end lost 7 bases, the J end lost 1 base, and 11 bases lay between the germline ends. Germline CDR1 and CDR2: MNHEY and SVGAGI. As DNA, the CDR3 is TGTGCCAGCAAGGGAGGGGGATCCTACGAGCAGTACTTC. Its protein product is CASKGGGSYEQYF.

The J gene is TRBJ1-1, the V gene TRBV28; 8 bases map to TRBD1. Germline CDR1 MDHEN, CDR2 SYDVKM. V dropped 5 bases and J dropped 7; count of bases not matched to a gene: 12. The CDR3 covers 15 residues. The CDR3 protein is CASSLTGTGLFEAFF. The CDR3 DNA sequence: TGTGCCAGCAGTCTTACCGGGACAGGTCTATTTGAAGCTTTCTTT. Drawing the rest from reference TRBV28 and TRBJ1-1, the complete variable domain is DVKVTQSSRYLVKRTGEKVFLECVQDMDHENMFWYRQDPGLGLRLIYFSYDVKMKEKGDIPEGYSVSREKKERFSLILESASTNQTSMYLCASSLTGTGLFEAFFGQGTRLTVV.

This clone came up once. The chain employs TRBV5-1 and TRBJ2-3; 7 bases are shared with TRBD1. Trimming at V came to 0 bases and at J to 5 bases, leaving 6 bases not matched to a gene. Germline CDR1 is SGHRS and CDR2 is YFSETQ. The CDR3 runs to 15 residues. CDR3 loop: CASSLGDREEDTQYF. CDR3 DNA: TGCGCCAGCAGCTTGGGGGACAGAGAAGAAGATACGCAGTATTTT.

V usage is TRBV7-2 and J usage is TRBJ2-5; 7 nucleotides match TRBD1. Unmatched junction bases numbered 8, after V lost 5 bases and J lost 5 bases. This CDR3 is built from 14 residues. Germline values: CDR1 SGHTA, CDR2 FQGNSA. Written as DNA, the CDR3 is TGTGCCAGCAGCCCGACCAGGGGGTGGGAGACCCAGTACTTC. It specifies CASSPTRGWETQYF.

J is TRBJ1-1 and V is TRBV4-3, with D unclear. CDR1 and CDR2 (germline): LGHNA, YSLEER. The CDR3 covers 14 residues. The V gene lost 0 bases and the J gene lost 1 base, with 6 bases spanning the gap. CDR3 in DNA: TGCGCCAGCAGCCAAGATCTATGGAACACTGAAGCTTTCTTT. It is translated as CASSQDLWNTEAFF.

The V gene is TRBV27, the J gene TRBJ1-2; 8 nucleotides agree with TRBD1. Trimming at V came to 4 bases and at J to 4 bases, leaving 11 bases not matched to a gene. The CDR3 consists of 16 residues. CDR1 and CDR2 from the germline V gene are MNHEY and SMNVEV (reference sequence). CDR3 DNA sequence: TGTGCCAGCAGTTCCCCACACACAGGGGGAGTCTATGGCTACACCTTC. Amino acid sequence: CASSSPHTGGVYGYTF.

The chain combines TRBV19 with TRBJ2-5; 7 bases match TRBD2. V was clipped by 3 bases and J by 3 bases; unmatched bases: 10. Germline V gene lookup returns CDR1 LNHDA and CDR2 SQIVND (reference sequence). The CDR3 length is 16 residues. As DNA, the CDR3 is TGTGCCAGTAGTATTCGCGGGCAGGGAGGGGAAGAGACCCAGTACTTC. This translates into CASSIRGQGGEETQYF. Variable domain in full (rest from reference TRBV19 and TRBJ2-5): DGGITQSPKYLFRKEGQNVTLSCEQNLNHDAMYWYRQDPGQGLRLIYYSQIVNDFQKGDIAEGYSVSREKKESFPLTVTSAQKNPTAFYLCASSIRGQGGEETQYFGPGTRLLVL.

The genes are TRBV9 and TRBJ1-5; D uncertain. The CDR3 consists of 15 residues. Per germline, CDR1 SGDLS and CDR2 YYNGEE. The V and J ends lost 0 bases and 3 bases respectively, with 10 bases between them. The CDR3 DNA reads TGTGCCAGCAGCGTAGGTGCAGCAGACAATCAGCCCCAGCATTTT. Protein: CASSVGAADNQPQHF.